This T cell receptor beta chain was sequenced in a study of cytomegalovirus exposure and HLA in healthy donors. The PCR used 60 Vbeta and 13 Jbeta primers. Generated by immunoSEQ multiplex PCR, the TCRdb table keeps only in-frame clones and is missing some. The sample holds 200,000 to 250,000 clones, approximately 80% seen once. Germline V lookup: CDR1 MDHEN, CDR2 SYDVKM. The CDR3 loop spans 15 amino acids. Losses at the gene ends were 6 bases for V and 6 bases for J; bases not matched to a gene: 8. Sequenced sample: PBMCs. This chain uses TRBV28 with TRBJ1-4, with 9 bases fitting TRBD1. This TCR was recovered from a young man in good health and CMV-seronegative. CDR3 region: CASRSPGQGYEKLFF. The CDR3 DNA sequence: TGTGCCAGCAGATCCCCGGGACAGGGCTATGAAAAACTGTTTTTT. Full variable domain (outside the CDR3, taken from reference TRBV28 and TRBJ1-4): DVKVTQSSRYLVKRTGEKVFLECVQDMDHENMFWYRQDPGLGLRLIYFSYDVKMKEKGDIPEGYSVSREKKERFSLILESASTNQTSMYLCASRSPGQGYEKLFFGSGTQLSVL.